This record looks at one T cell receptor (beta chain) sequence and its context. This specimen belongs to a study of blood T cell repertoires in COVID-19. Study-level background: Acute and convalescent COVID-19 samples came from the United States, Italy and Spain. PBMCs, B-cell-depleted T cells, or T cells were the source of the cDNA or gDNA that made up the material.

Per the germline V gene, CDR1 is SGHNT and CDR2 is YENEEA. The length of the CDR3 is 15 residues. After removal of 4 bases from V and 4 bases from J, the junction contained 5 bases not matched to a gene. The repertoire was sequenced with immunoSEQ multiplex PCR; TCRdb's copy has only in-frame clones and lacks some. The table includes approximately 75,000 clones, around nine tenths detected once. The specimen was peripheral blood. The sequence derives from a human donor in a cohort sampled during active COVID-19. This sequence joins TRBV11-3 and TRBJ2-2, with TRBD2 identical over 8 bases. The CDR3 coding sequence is TGTGCCAGCAGCTCGGGGGGGCTTAGCACCGGGGAGCTGTTTTTT. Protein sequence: CASSSGGLSTGELFF.